A single T cell receptor (beta chain) is shown here with its context. Only in-frame clones appear in the TCRdb table, and some are missing; sequencing was by immunoSEQ multiplex PCR. The sample shows around 77,000 clones, roughly nine tenths of them seen only once. Per the germline V gene, CDR1 is MDHEN and CDR2 is SYDVKM. CDR3 length: 16 amino acids. Trimming stripped 2 bases from V and 3 bases from J, with 17 bases between. The sample is drawn from a study of OX40 agonist ivuxolimab in advanced cancers. The receptor comes from an adult with an advanced solid tumor such as melanoma, head and neck, liver or kidney cancer. The V call is TRBV28, the J call TRBJ2-7, with D possibly matching TRBD1 (5 bases). The sample was CD4+ or CD8+ T cells sorted from blood, taken in a trial of the OX40 agonist ivuxolimab. CDR3 DNA: TGTGCCAGCAGTTTACCCAGACAGAGATGGATCTACGAGCAGTACTTC. Protein product: CASSLPRQRWIYEQYF.